These T cell receptor beta chains were read from a single sample in a study of chemoradiotherapy in HPV16-positive cancers. The protocol was immunoSEQ multiplex PCR, while the TCRdb copy is restricted to in-frame clones and leaves out a portion. The data hold about 24,000 clones, with about 88% observed a single time. The sample was blood, taken from a patient who underwent chemoradiotherapy. These receptors were collected from a human donor with HPV-associated anogenital cancer. Both conserved end residues are part of each CDR3. A D gene is named only where the DNA matches it firmly. Some rows have no size entry. The others give once, few or many, or a class for an expanded clone.

>NA|NA|TRBJ1-3|TRBV5-4
CASSLGGIEGNTIYF
TGTGCCAGCAGCTTGGGTGGCATTGAGGGAAACACCATATATTTT
>NA|TRBD1|TRBJ2-1|TRBV18
CASSPPVGTGGYNEQFF
TGTGCCAGCTCACCACCCGTTGGGACAGGGGGGTACAATGAGCAGTTCTTC
>NA|NA|TRBJ2-2|TRBV9
CASSVGQGEGTGELFF
TGTGCCAGCAGCGTAGGGCAGGGGGAGGGCACCGGGGAGCTGTTTTTT
>NA|NA|TRBJ1-2|TRBV5-1
CASSLEGSGYTF
TGCGCCAGCAGCTTAGAAGGATCTGGCTACACCTTC
>NA|TRBD1|TRBJ1-3|TRBV7-2
CASSATGGAGNTIYF
TGTGCCAGCAGTGCTACAGGGGGCGCCGGAAACACCATATATTTT
>NA|NA|TRBJ1-5|TRBV4-1
CASSPNGLAQPQHF
TGCGCCAGCAGCCCAAATGGTTTGGCTCAGCCCCAGCATTTT
>NA|NA|TRBJ2-5|TRBV7-2
CASSLAPIVNNRETQYF
TGTGCCAGCAGCTTAGCGCCAATAGTCAATAACAGAGAGACCCAGTACTTC
>NA|TRBD2|TRBJ2-7|TRBV5-1
CASRPTGLAGGKDEQYF
TGCGCCAGCAGACCCACGGGACTAGCGGGAGGGAAAGACGAGCAGTACTTC
>NA|NA|TRBJ1-1|TRBV5-1
CASSLGRSNMNTEAFF
TGCGCCAGCAGCTTGGGACGGTCCAACATGAACACTGAAGCTTTCTTT
>medium-sized|TRBD2|TRBJ2-3|TRBV6-1
CASSGLAGGPDTQYF
TGTGCCAGCAGTGGACTAGCGGGGGGGCCAGATACGCAGTATTTT
>NA|NA|TRBJ1-2|TRBV6-5
CASSYEGFGYTF
TGTGCCAGCAGTTACGAGGGGTTTGGCTACACCTTC
>NA|TRBD2|TRBJ2-4|TRBV4-2
CASSQEDGGAFGKNIQYF
TGTGCCAGCAGCCAAGAGGACGGGGGGGCCTTTGGCAAAAACATTCAGTACTTC
>NA|TRBD2|TRBJ2-1|TRBV6-4
CASSLAGEGGEQFF
TGTGCCAGCAGTTTAGCCGGAGAGGGAGGGGAGCAGTTCTTC
>NA|NA|TRBJ1-1|TRBV7-2
CASSLGHANTEAFF
TGTGCCAGCAGCCTGGGACATGCGAACACTGAAGCTTTCTTT
>NA|NA|TRBJ2-5|TRBV12-5
CASGTSGGRETQYF
TGTGCTAGTGGGACGTCAGGGGGGCGGGAGACCCAGTACTTC
>NA|NA|TRBJ1-1|TRBV4-2
CASSQISGGEDTEAFF
TGTGCCAGCAGCCAAATCTCAGGAGGGGAAGACACTGAAGCTTTCTTT
>NA|NA|TRBJ2-5|TRBV5-1
CASSSGQLEETQYF
TGCGCCAGCAGCTCCGGACAGCTCGAGGAGACCCAGTACTTC
>NA|NA|TRBJ1-6|TRBV2
CASRGQRDSPLHF
TGTGCCAGCAGAGGGCAACGGGATTCACCCCTCCACTTT
>NA|NA|TRBJ1-1|TRBV6-5
CASSSGGRNTEAFF
TGTGCCAGCAGTAGCGGAGGGAGAAACACTGAAGCTTTCTTT
>NA|NA|TRBJ1-2|TRBV7-9
CASGSPGSLYGYTF
TGTGCCAGCGGTTCCCCAGGAAGCCTCTATGGCTACACCTTC
>NA|NA|TRBJ1-1|TRBV19
CASSIGSAKNTEAFF
TGTGCCAGTAGTATAGGTAGTGCCAAGAACACTGAAGCTTTCTTT
>NA|TRBD1|TRBJ1-4|TRBV5-8
CASSSGTVFYLSEKLFF
TGTGCCAGCAGCTCCGGGACAGTGTTTTACCTGAGTGAAAAACTGTTTTTT
>NA|TRBD2|TRBJ2-1|TRBV18
CASSPGGLADSYNEQFF
TGTGCCAGCTCACCAGGGGGACTAGCGGATTCCTACAATGAGCAGTTCTTC
>NA|NA|TRBJ1-6|TRBV7-8
CASSFSQGPNYNSPLHF
TGTGCCAGCAGCTTTTCTCAGGGGCCCAACTATAATTCACCCCTCCACTTT
>NA|NA|TRBJ2-3|TRBV7-2
CASSLGFGSNTQYF
TGTGCCAGCAGCTTAGGGTTCGGTTCTAATACGCAGTATTTT
>once|TRBD2|TRBJ2-1|TRBV7-6
CASSSSGSNEQFF
TGTGCCAGCAGCTCAAGCGGGAGCAATGAGCAGTTCTTC